This T cell receptor beta chain was sequenced in a study of CD8 T cells in ankylosing spondylitis. Regarding the study as a whole: Disease-linked clones reportedly concentrated significantly in matched ankylosing spondylitis synovial fluid. Prior work had noted some motif variants in reactive arthritis blood and synovial fluid. What seemed typical of ankylosing spondylitis blood was a TCR beta motif built from eight highly homologous variants.

Libraries of TCR beta came from quantitative 5'-RACE with molecular barcodes. TCRdb reprocessed the 5' RACE reads with MiXCR, giving one entry per CDR3 protein. This table has hundreds of thousands of distinct CDR3 sequences, 25% to 30% appearing once. In the case of this clonotype: Its antigen is unknown.

This CDR3 spans 15 amino acids. Trimming left V 2 bases short and J 0 bases short, with 11 bases between. In germline, CDR1 is MNHEY, CDR2 SVGAGI. This TCR derives from a male donor with ankylosing spondylitis. The chain joins TRBV6-5 to TRBJ2-7; D perhaps matches TRBD1 (5 bases). Sequencing was performed on blood, either unsorted or a sorted T cell fraction (not recorded which). Here the CDR3 reads CASSYGAVGSYEQYF. Here the CDR3 DNA reads TGTGCCAGCAGTTACGGGGCGGTGGGCTCCTACGAGCAGTACTTC.